The present entry profiles one T cell receptor beta chain with its context. The antigen is not known. The sample belongs to a study of CD8 T cells in Susac syndrome. About the study: Of the sequenced Susac syndrome patients, over 5 had active disease and roughly eight were in remission.

J lost 6 bases, V lost 4 bases, and 6 bases had no gene match. In germline, CDR1 is SGDLS, CDR2 YYNGEE. CDR3 length: 13 amino acids. With random hexamers, 0.5 to 1 ug RNA was reverse transcribed. An immunoSEQ multiplex PCR amplified TCR beta CDR3 over 54 Vbeta and 13 Jbeta. From the immunoSEQ multiplex PCR reads, TCRdb called clonotypes with MiXCR, one entry per CDR3 protein. The sample lists roughly 80,000 distinct CDR3 sequences, roughly 94% occurring once. Broader study findings: The study admitted that it had a relatively small number of individuals in its TCR sequencing and HLA analysis.

The gene calls are TRBV9 and TRBJ1-2; TRBD1 aligns across 7 bases. The specimen was CD8+ T cells from PBMCs. This TCR came from a human donor with Susac syndrome. CDR3 DNA: TGTGCCAGCAGCTCGGGACAGAAGAATGGCTACACCTTC. It codes for CASSSGQKNGYTF.